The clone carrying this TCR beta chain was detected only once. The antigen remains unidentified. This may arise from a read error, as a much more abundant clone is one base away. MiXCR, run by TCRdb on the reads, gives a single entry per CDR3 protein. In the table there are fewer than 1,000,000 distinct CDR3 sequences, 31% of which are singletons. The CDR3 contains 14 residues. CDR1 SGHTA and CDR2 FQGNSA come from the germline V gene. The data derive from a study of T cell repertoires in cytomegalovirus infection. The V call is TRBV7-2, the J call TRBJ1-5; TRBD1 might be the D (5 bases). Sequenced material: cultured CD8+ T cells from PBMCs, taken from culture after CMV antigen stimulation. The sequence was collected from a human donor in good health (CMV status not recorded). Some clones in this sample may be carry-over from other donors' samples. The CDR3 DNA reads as TGTGCCAACAGCCCTCGGGACCATAATCAGCCCCAGCATTTT. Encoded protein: CANSPRDHNQPQHF.